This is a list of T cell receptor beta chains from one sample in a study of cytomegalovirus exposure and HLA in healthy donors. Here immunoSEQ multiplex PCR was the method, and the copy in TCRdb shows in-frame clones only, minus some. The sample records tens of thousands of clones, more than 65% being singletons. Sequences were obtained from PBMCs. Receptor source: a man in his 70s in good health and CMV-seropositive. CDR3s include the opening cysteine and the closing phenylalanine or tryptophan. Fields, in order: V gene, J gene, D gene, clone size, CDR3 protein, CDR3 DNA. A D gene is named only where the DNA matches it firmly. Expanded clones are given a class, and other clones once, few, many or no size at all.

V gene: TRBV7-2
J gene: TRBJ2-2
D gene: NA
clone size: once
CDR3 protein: CASSFEVGVAGELFF
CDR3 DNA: TGTGCCAGCAGCTTCGAAGTAGGGGTGGCCGGGGAGCTGTTTTTT

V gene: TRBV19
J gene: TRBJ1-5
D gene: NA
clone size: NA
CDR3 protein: CASSIAPGEGNQPQHF
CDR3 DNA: TGTGCCAGTAGTATAGCACCGGGGGAAGGCAATCAGCCCCAGCATTTT

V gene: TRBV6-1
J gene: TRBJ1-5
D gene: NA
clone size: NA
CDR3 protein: CASSGAGWSGDQPQHF
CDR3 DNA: TGTGCCAGCAGTGGCGCGGGGTGGTCCGGGGATCAGCCCCAGCATTTT

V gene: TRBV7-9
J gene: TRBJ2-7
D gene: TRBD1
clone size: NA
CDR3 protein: CASSDTGGHEQYF
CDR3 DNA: TGTGCCAGCAGCGACACAGGGGGACACGAGCAGTACTTC

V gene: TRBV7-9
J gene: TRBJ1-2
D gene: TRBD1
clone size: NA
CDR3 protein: CASVPSQTGFWGLGGYTF
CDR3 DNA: TGTGCCAGCGTCCCTAGCCAGACAGGGTTTTGGGGTCTTGGCGGCTACACCTTC

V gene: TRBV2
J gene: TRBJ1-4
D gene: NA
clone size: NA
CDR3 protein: CASSEGANEKLFF
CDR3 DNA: TGTGCCAGCAGTGAGGGGGCCAATGAAAAACTGTTTTTT

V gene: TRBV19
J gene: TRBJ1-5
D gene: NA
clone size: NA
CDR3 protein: CATNIVGGNQPQHF
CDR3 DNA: TGTGCCACTAATATAGTTGGGGGGAATCAGCCCCAGCATTTT

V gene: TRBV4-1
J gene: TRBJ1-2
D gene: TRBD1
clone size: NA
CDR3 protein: CASSQAGTGQGVYGYTF
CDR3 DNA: TGCGCCAGCAGCCAGGCGGGTACGGGACAGGGAGTCTATGGCTACACCTTC

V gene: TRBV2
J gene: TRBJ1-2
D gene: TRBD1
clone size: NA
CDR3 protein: CASSETGTDGYTF
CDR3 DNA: TGTGCCAGCAGTGAAACCGGGACAGATGGCTACACCTTC

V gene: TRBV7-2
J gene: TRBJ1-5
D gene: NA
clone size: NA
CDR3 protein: CASSSVEGQPQHF
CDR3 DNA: TGTGCCAGCAGTTCCGTTGAGGGTCAGCCCCAGCATTTT

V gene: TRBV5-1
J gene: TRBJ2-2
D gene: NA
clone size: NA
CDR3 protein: CASQGGAANTGELFF
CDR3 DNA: TGCGCCAGCCAAGGGGGGGCAGCGAACACCGGGGAGCTGTTTTTT

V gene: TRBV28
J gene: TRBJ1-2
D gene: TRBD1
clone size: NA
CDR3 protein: CASSLEQGNYGYTF
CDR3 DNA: TGTGCCAGCAGTTTAGAACAGGGGAACTATGGCTACACCTTC

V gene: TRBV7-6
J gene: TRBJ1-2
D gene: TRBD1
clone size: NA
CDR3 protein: CASSLATGVGYGYTF
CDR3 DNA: TGTGCCAGCAGCTTAGCGACAGGGGTTGGGTATGGCTACACCTTC

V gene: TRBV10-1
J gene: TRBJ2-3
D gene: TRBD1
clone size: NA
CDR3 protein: CASSGGTGGTSSTDTQYF
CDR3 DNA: TGCGCCAGCAGTGGTGGGACAGGGGGGACCTCATCCACAGATACGCAGTATTTT

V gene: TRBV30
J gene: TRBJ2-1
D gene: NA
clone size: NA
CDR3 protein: CAWSRGGDSYNEQFF
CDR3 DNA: TGTGCCTGGAGTAGGGGGGGCGATTCCTACAATGAGCAGTTCTTC

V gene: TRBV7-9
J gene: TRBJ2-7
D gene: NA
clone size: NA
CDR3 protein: CASSLRTADFEQYF
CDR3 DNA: TGTGCCAGCAGCTTGCGGACAGCGGATTTCGAGCAGTACTTC

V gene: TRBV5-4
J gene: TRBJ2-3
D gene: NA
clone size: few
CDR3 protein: CASSLPGDTQYF
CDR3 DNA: TGTGCCAGCAGCCTGCCCGGAGATACGCAGTATTTT

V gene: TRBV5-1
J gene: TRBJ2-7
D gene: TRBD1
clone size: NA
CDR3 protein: CASSTGTGAEQYF
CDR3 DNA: TGCGCCAGCAGCACCGGGACAGGGGCCGAGCAGTACTTC

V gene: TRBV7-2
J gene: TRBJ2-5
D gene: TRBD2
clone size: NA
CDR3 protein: CASSSGLAGQETQYF
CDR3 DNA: TGTGCCAGCAGCTCGGGACTAGCGGGGCAAGAGACCCAGTACTTC